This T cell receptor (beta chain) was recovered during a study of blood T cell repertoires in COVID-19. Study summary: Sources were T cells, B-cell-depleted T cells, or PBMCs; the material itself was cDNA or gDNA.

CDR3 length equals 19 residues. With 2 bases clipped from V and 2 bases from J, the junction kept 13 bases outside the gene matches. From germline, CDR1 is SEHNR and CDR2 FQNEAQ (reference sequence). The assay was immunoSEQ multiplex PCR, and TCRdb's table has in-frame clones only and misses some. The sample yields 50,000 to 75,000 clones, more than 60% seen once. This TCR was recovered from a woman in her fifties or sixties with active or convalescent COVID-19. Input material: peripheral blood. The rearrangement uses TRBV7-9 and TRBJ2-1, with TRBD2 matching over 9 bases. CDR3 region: CASSLPTSGSSLPYNEQFF. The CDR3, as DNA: TGTGCCAGCAGCTTACCGACTAGCGGATCCTCCCTCCCCTACAATGAGCAGTTCTTC.